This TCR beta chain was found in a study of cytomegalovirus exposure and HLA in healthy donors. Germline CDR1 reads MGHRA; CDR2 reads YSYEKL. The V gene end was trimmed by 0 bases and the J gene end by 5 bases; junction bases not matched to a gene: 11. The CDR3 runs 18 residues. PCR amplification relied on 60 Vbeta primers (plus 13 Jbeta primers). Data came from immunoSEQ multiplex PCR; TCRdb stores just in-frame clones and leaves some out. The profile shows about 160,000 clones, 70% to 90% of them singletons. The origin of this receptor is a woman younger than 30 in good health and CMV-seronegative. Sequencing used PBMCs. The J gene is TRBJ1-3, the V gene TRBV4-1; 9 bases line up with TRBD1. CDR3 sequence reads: CASSQDPKDRGPRNTIYF. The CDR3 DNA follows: TGCGCCAGCAGCCAAGATCCAAAGGACAGGGGACCAAGAAACACCATATATTTT.